What follows are 3 T cell receptor beta chains derived from one specimen sequenced in a study of blood T cell repertoires in COVID-19. Repertoires were generated with immunoSEQ multiplex PCR, while TCRdb's copy carries only in-frame clones and drops some. Of around 250,000 clones listed, about 87% are singletons. Sequenced: PBMCs or T cells enriched from blood (not recorded which). These receptors were collected from a woman aged 40 to 49 who had been exposed to COVID-19.

This chain joins TRBV6-5 and TRBJ2-1; D is perhaps TRBD1 (6 bases). CDR3 length: 16 residues. Germline V CDR1 and CDR2: MNHEY, SVGAGI. V lost 3 bases and J 2 bases, leaving 14 bases between the germline ends. CDR3 residues: CASSYSLGGAYNEQFF. CDR3 coding DNA: TGTGCCAGCAGTTATTCTCTTGGGGGCGCCTACAATGAGCAGTTCTTC.

On this clone itself: At one end, the junction sequence differs from germline, possibly due to a read error. The gene calls are TRBV6-1 and TRBJ2-1; 9 positions match TRBD1. Germline V gene lookup returns CDR1 MNHNS and CDR2 SASEGT. CDR3 size: 14 residues. The CDR3 region is CASSGQGSSNEQFF. CDR3 sequence (DNA): TGTGCCAGCAGCGGACAGGGGTCCTCCAATGAGCAGTTCTTC.

The chain combines TRBV4-3 with TRBJ1-3; 8 bases are shared with TRBD1. The germline V gene has CDR1 LGHNA and CDR2 YSLEER. The CDR3 covers 15 residues. Unmatched junction bases numbered 1, after V lost 1 base and J lost 2 bases. The CDR3 DNA reads TGCGCCAGCAGCCAAGCCAGGGGGCCTGGAAACACCATATATTTT. Protein: CASSQARGPGNTIYF.